The clone carrying this T cell receptor (beta chain) has ten or more counts. The target antigen is unknown. Between the trimmed V and J ends, which lost 4 bases and 0 bases, there was a span of 10 bases. CDR3 length: 15 residues. Germline lookup yields CDR1 WSHSY and CDR2 SAAADI. These data come from a study of CD8 T cells in ankylosing spondylitis. Study-level findings and limits: Certain motif variants had earlier been reported in reactive arthritis synovial fluid and blood.

TCRdb ran MiXCR on the 5' RACE reads and lists one entry per CDR3 protein. The sample lists under 250,000 distinct CDR3 sequences; around 10% were seen once. The specimen was blood, either unsorted or a sorted T cell fraction (not recorded which). The gene calls are TRBV10-2 and TRBJ2-1; the D call may be TRBD1 or TRBD2 (6 bases each). This clonotype was sampled from a male donor with ankylosing spondylitis or in good health (not recorded which). CDR3 protein: CASSGGASSYNEQFF. The CDR3 DNA sequence: TGCGCCAGCAGTGGGGGGGCGAGCTCCTACAATGAGCAGTTCTTC.